These 22 T cell receptor beta chains originate from one sample sequenced in a study of lymphopenia after photon versus proton radiotherapy. Measured with immunoSEQ multiplex PCR; TCRdb has only the in-frame clones, and not every one. Of about 70,000 clones detected, just under 95% appear once; the ten largest clones hold 2.2%. Source: peripheral blood, taken from a patient treated with photon-based radiotherapy. Source of these receptors: a woman aged 40 to 50 with cholangiocarcinoma.

Only a few counts were recorded for this clone. The chain carries TRBV29-1 and TRBJ1-1, with a possible D match to TRBD1 (5 bases). This CDR3 has 12 residues. Germline lookup yields CDR1 SQVTM and CDR2 ANQGSEA. The V gene lost 2 bases and the J gene lost 4 bases, with 8 bases spanning the gap. The CDR3 sequence: CSVESGGTEAFF. In nucleotides, the CDR3 is TGCAGCGTTGAATCCGGGGGCACTGAAGCTTTCTTT.

The rearrangement links TRBV28 to TRBJ2-5, with 9 bases fitting TRBD1. The germline gives CDR1 MDHEN, CDR2 SYDVKM. This CDR3 is 15 amino acids long. Losses at the gene ends were 7 bases for V and 1 base for J; bases not matched to a gene: 7. CDR3 amino acids: CASTHSDRGQETQYF. CDR3 DNA: TGTGCCAGCACCCATTCGGACAGGGGCCAAGAGACCCAGTACTTC.

This chain links TRBV29-1 with TRBJ2-7, with a possible D match to TRBD1 (6 bases). Trimming cost V 1 base and J 0 bases, with 10 bases left between them. CDR1 and CDR2 from the germline V gene are SQVTM and ANQGSEA. This CDR3 spans 14 amino acids. CDR3 nucleotide sequence: TGCAGCGTTGAAGTCCCGGACAGCTCCTACGAGCAGTACTTC. It is translated as CSVEVPDSSYEQYF.

This chain connects TRBV7-9 to TRBJ1-1; no clear D gene. The CDR3 is 14 amino acids. V lost 7 bases and J lost 0, with 12 bases in between. Germline lookup yields CDR1 SEHNR and CDR2 FQNEAQ (reference sequence). CDR3 coding DNA: TGTGCCAGCACCGAGGCCGGGGTGAACACTGAAGCTTTCTTT. Amino acids: CASTEAGVNTEAFF.

This clone was recorded only once. The genes are TRBV7-9 and TRBJ2-7; D unresolved. Germline V CDR1 and CDR2: SEHNR, FQNEAQ (reference sequence). The V end was cut by 5 bases, the J end by 1 base, with 15 bases between. This CDR3 comprises 15 residues. As DNA, the CDR3 is TGTGCCAGCAGCGCAACATCATCCCCTTCCTACGAGCAGTACTTC. It specifies CASSATSSPSYEQYF. The full variable domain, its missing parts supplied by reference TRBV7-9 and TRBJ2-7, is DTGVSQNPRHKITKRGQNVTFRCDPISEHNRLYWYRQTLGQGPEFLTYFQNEAQLEKSRLLSDRFSAERPKGSFSTLEIQRTEQGDSAMYLCASSATSSPSYEQYFGPGTRLTVT.

V is TRBV6-1 and J is TRBJ2-7; D may be TRBD1 (6 bases). The CDR3 has 14 residues. V was shortened by 2 bases and J by 5 bases, with 13 bases between the two germline ends. The germline CDR1 and CDR2 sequences are MNHNS and SASEGT. The CDR3 coding sequence is TGTGCCAGCAGTGAAAGCTGGGGGCGGAACGAGCAGTACTTC. It translates to CASSESWGRNEQYF.

V gene TRBV20-1 combines with J gene TRBJ1-4; D ambiguous. The CDR3 loop spans 11 amino acids. The germline CDR1 and CDR2 sequences are DFQATT and SNEGSKA (reference sequence). Trimming shortened V by 6 bases and J by 1 base, and 3 bases separated the two germline ends. This CDR3 reads CSARTNEKLFF. CDR3 DNA sequence: TGCAGTGCCCGAACTAATGAAAAACTGTTTTTT.

This rearrangement joins TRBV10-2 to TRBJ1-2; D gene ambiguous. CDR1 is WSHSY, CDR2 SAAADI, per germline. Between the trimmed V and J ends, which lost 10 bases and 6 bases, there was a span of 12 bases. The CDR3 covers 11 residues. CDR3 nucleotides: TGCGCCACCCTCCTAGCGGATGGCTACACCTTC. Translating it yields CATLLADGYTF.

This chain joins TRBV28 and TRBJ2-1; 9 bases match TRBD2. Per the germline V gene, CDR1 is MDHEN and CDR2 is SYDVKM. The CDR3 is made up of 15 amino acids. V shed 1 base, J shed 4 bases, and the junction held 2 bases outside the gene matches. CDR3 DNA sequence: TGTGCCAGCAGTTTATTCAGCGGGAGGTACAATGAGCAGTTCTTC. It specifies CASSLFSGRYNEQFF.

The J gene is TRBJ2-7, the V gene TRBV4-1, with D possibly being TRBD1 (5 bases). Between the trimmed V and J ends, which lost 0 bases and 3 bases, there was a span of 9 bases. This CDR3 spans 14 amino acids. The germline CDR1 and CDR2 sequences are MGHRA and YSYEKL. The CDR3 protein is CASSQDRGNYEQYF. DNA of the CDR3: TGCGCCAGCAGCCAAGATAGGGGCAACTACGAGCAGTACTTC.

The rearrangement uses TRBV2 and TRBJ2-5; the D gene is possibly TRBD2 (6 bases). V lost 3 bases to trimming and J lost 5 bases, with 13 bases between them. This CDR3 comprises 14 residues. In germline, CDR1 is SNHLY, CDR2 FYNNEI. The CDR3 coding sequence is TGTGCCAGCAGTGATTTAACTAGCCTGGAGACCCAGTACTTC. This encodes CASSDLTSLETQYF.

The rearrangement joins TRBV6-5 to TRBJ1-2; D ambiguous. CDR1 and CDR2 (germline): MNHEY, SVGAGI. CDR3 length equals 15 residues. Trimming left V 5 bases short and J 3 bases short, with 16 bases between. The CDR3 nucleotides are TGTGCCAGCAGTACCCTAGTAAGAGAAGACTATGGCTACACCTTC. It codes for CASSTLVREDYGYTF.

The chain uses TRBV5-1 and TRBJ2-2; D is undetermined. The length of the CDR3 is 14 residues. Germline CDR1 SGHRS, CDR2 YFSETQ. The V end lost 7 bases, the J end lost 0 bases, and 10 bases lay between the germline ends. CDR3 amino acids: CASYSTSNTGELFF. CDR3 in DNA: TGCGCCAGCTACAGCACTTCGAACACCGGGGAGCTGTTTTTT.

The chain links TRBV29-1 to TRBJ2-7, with TRBD2 matching 13 bases. The CDR3 is 14 amino acids. Losses at the gene ends were 4 bases for V and 6 bases for J; bases not matched to a gene: 6. Germline loops: CDR1 SQVTM, CDR2 ANQGSEA. The CDR3 here is CSVAGLAGPREQYF. CDR3 nucleotide sequence: TGCAGCGTTGCGGGACTAGCGGGACCCCGCGAGCAGTACTTC.

This rearrangement joins TRBV5-6 to TRBJ1-6; 10 bases are shared with TRBD1. Per the germline V gene, CDR1 is SGHDT and CDR2 is YYEEEE. There are 16 residues in the CDR3. With 4 bases clipped from V and 7 bases from J, the junction kept 8 bases outside the gene matches. The CDR3 spells CASSPDRDRGNSPLHF. Written as DNA, the CDR3 is TGTGCCAGCAGCCCTGACCGGGACAGGGGAAATTCACCCCTCCACTTT.

The chain combines TRBV7-9 with TRBJ2-1, with TRBD2 identical over 11 bases. The CDR3 runs to 17 residues. Germline V gives CDR1 SEHNR, CDR2 FQNEAQ (reference sequence). Trimming cost V 0 bases and J 7 bases; bases outside gene matches: 8. The CDR3 is CASSLARGLAGGNEQFF. CDR3 nucleotides: TGTGCCAGCAGCTTAGCGAGGGGGCTAGCGGGAGGTAATGAGCAGTTCTTC.

The genes are TRBV28 and TRBJ1-5; TRBD1 agrees at 7 bases. CDR3 size: 14 residues. V dropped 8 bases and J dropped 3; count of bases not matched to a gene: 7. Germline lookup yields CDR1 MDHEN and CDR2 SYDVKM. This CDR3 reads CASFRDSNNQPQHF. CDR3 bases: TGTGCCAGCTTCCGGGACAGCAACAATCAGCCCCAGCATTTT.

The CDR3 DNA reads TGTGCCAGCAGCGAAGACTGGGACAGGTCCTACGAGCAGTACTTC. Translated, it gives CASSEDWDRSYEQYF. The genes are TRBV7-8 and TRBJ2-7; 8 nucleotides line up with TRBD1. This CDR3 is 15 amino acids long. Germline values: CDR1 SGHVS, CDR2 FQNEAQ. V shed 5 bases and J 1 base; nucleotides not matched to a gene: 7.

This chain joins TRBV28 and TRBJ1-1, with unresolved D. Deletions cut 5 bases from V and 0 bases from J, with 25 bases between. The CDR3 spans 19 residues. Germline V gene lookup returns CDR1 MDHEN and CDR2 SYDVKM. In DNA, the CDR3 is TGTGCCAGCAGTCCCCTCCGGAATGGCGAGTTCCAACTGAACACTGAAGCTTTCTTT. Its protein is CASSPLRNGEFQLNTEAFF.

The CDR3 DNA is TGTGCCAGCAGTTTACCGTTAGGGACAGGGGAAAATCAGCCCCAGCATTTT. It specifies CASSLPLGTGENQPQHF. The chain recombines TRBV28 with TRBJ1-5, with 10 bases lining up with TRBD1. Trimming at V came to 2 bases and at J to 4 bases, leaving 8 bases not matched to a gene. The germline V gene encodes CDR1 MDHEN and CDR2 SYDVKM. The CDR3 consists of 17 residues.

This clone occurred once. At one of its ends the junction is not consistent with the germline gene, which may arise from a read error. J is TRBJ1-1 and V is TRBV7-7; D gene ambiguous. Per germline, CDR1 SSHAT and CDR2 FNYEAQ (reference sequence). The CDR3 runs to 13 residues. CDR3 coding DNA: TGTGCTAGCAGCTTCGGACTGAACACTGAAGCTTTCTTT. It yields the protein CASSFGLNTEAFF. Complete variable domain (other parts from reference TRBV7-7 and TRBJ1-1): GAGVSQSPRYKVTKRGQDVTLRCDPISSHATLYWYQQALGQGPEFLTYFNYEAQPDKSGLPSDRFSAERPEGSISTLTIQRTEQRDSAMYRCASSFGLNTEAFFGQGTRLTVV.

The rearrangement uses TRBV6-5 and TRBJ2-7; perhaps TRBD1 as D (5 bases). Trimming shortened V by 0 bases and J by 6 bases, and 12 bases separated the two germline ends. This CDR3 has 14 residues. Germline CDR1 is MNHEY and CDR2 is SVGAGI. The CDR3 coding sequence is TGTGCCAGCAGTTACTCGACAGCAGGGCGCGAGCAGTACTTC. This translates into CASSYSTAGREQYF.